The subject of this entry is one T cell receptor beta chain. The clone's antigen remains unknown. Base qualities are not at hand, and no much larger clone is one base apart. This sample was taken from a study of memory CD4+ T cells and cytomegalovirus serostatus (dated by TCRdb to the late 2010s). In the study overall: The cohort comprised about 35 healthy Belgian adults, 9 CMV seropositive and some 24 CMV seronegative. To replicate a published TCR-based CMV serostatus classifier, the study sequenced CD4+ memory TCRbeta repertoires from a Belgian cohort whose cytomegalovirus serostatus was known. The study at large found these results: The original-framework classifier achieved a median bootstrapped AUC of approximately 0.96 with a 95% CI of 0.76-1.00 on the Belgian cohort. For predicting CMV serostatus, the median bootstrapped AUC was 0.95 using the original framework and approximately 0.91 using a US-trained random forest. The results were read as suggesting that the CMV-associated TCR signature is, for the most part, present in the CD4+ memory repertoire. Of under 200 previously reported CMV-associated TCRbeta sequences, 67 appeared in the CD4+ memory repertoires, each in one to five individuals. Unlike the original study, which covered naive and memory CD4+ and CD8+ populations, the Belgian study sequenced only CD4+CD45RO+ memory cells.

The Quick-DNA Microprep Kit was used to extract genomic DNA from the sorted cells. Amplification of TCRbeta DNA was done with the immunoSEQ hsTCRbeta kit, following the protocol from the manufacturer. An Illumina MiSeq instrument was used to sequence the TCRbeta libraries. The authors' analysis ran thus. After out-of-frame sequences were removed, 2,204,828 distinct TCRbeta sequences remained, averaging roughly 67,000 per individual. Each individual was scored according to the count of 164 previously reported CMV-associated TCRbeta sequences and the total productive distinct TCRbeta count. A beta-binomial model was reimplemented in Python, and random forests from scikit-learn, run with default parameters, were trained on data from the US cohort. Classifier performance on the Belgian cohort was summarized as median AUC with percentile confidence intervals calculated over 10,000 bootstrap iterations. TCRdb stores this immuneACCESS table with in-frame sequences only. Part of the clones is absent; in the studies checked, under half of the shortfall reflects unresolved V genes, and no reason is known for the rest. The D gene and trimming were derived from the DNA, and the V and J assignments and clone size from that table. The table for this sample lists about 48,000 clones; approximately 78% of them were counted only once. The top ten constitute approximately 0.8% of the sample.

A FACSAria II was used to sort memory CD4+ T cells, defined as single viable CD3+CD4+CD8-CD45RO+ cells. CMV serostatus was assessed using a Roche Elecsys assay, by which serum IgG against CMV pp150, pp28, p38 and p52 was detected. After thawing, total CD4+ T cells were enriched by positive selection with CD4 magnetic microbeads. Samples originated from another study that specifically interrogated the CD4+ T cell memory repertoire. Peripheral blood mononuclear cells were isolated and cryopreserved following standard operating procedures; serum was stored at -80 °C. CD3-PerCP (BW264/56), CD4-APC (RPA-T4), CD45RO-PE (UCHT1) and CD8-Pacific Orange (3B5) antibodies were used for staining, and non-viable cells were excluded with Sytox blue. Sequencing input: memory CD4+ T cells from blood. The TCR comes from an adult in good health and CMV-seronegative.

The bases read TGTGCCAGCAGCCCGGCCGTAAGTCCCGGGACAGGGAAAAAACAGCCCCAGCATTTT. It translates to CASSPAVSPGTGKKQPQHF. Rearrangement joined TRBV5-4 to TRBJ1-5, and 9 bases in between align with TRBD1. From the germline V gene (reference sequence), CDR1 is SGHNT and CDR2 is YYREEE. The CDR3, from cysteine to phenylalanine, totals 19 residues. Just CDR3 DNA is preserved here, 57 bases in frame from base 1. Ends trimmed: V by 4 bases, J by 7 bases; bases unmatched to a gene: 21.